The entry below describes one T cell receptor beta chain. The antigen remains undetermined. The authors extracted RNA and reverse transcribed it into cDNA as the sequencing template. Only in-frame clones appear in the TCRdb table, and some are missing; sequencing was by immunoSEQ multiplex PCR. Of tens of thousands of clones in the sample, 46% are singletons; the top ten hold about a fifth. This specimen comes from a study of CD8+ T cells in alopecia areata. Study-wide points: With one nonresponder, baseline CD8+ expansion's link to response remains uncertain. Many of the expanded lesional clones endured in scalp and blood while on tofacitinib.

V was trimmed by 5 bases and J by 7 bases, leaving 15 bases between them. CDR1 SEHNR and CDR2 FQNEAQ come from the germline V gene (reference sequence). This CDR3 has 13 residues. Treatment defined: oral pan-JAK inhibitor, 5-10 mg twice daily. CD4+ and CD8+ T cells were sorted from PBMCs. V usage is TRBV7-9 and J usage is TRBJ2-7; the D call may be TRBD1 or TRBD2 (5 bases each). The clonotype was recovered from a human donor with alopecia areata. This specimen was CD8+ T cells sorted from blood, taken around week 37, from a patient treated with tofacitinib. In nucleotides, the CDR3 is TGTGCCAGCAGCCCGACCGGGACCCCTGAGCAGTACTTC. Amino acids: CASSPTGTPEQYF.